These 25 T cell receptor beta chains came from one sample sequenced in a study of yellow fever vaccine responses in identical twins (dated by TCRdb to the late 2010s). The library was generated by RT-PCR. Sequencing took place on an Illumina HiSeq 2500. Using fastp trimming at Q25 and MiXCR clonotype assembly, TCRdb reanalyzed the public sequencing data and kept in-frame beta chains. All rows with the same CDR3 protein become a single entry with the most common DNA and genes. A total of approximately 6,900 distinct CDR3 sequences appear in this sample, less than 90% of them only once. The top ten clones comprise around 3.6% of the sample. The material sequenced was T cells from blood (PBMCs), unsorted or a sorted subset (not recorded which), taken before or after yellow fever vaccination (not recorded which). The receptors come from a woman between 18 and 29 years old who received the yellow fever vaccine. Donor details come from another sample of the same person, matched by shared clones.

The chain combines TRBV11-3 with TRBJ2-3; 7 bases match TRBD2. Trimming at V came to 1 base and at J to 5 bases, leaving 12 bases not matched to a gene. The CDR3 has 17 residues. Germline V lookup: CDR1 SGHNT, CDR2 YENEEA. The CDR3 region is CASSLGHGGRAVDTQYF. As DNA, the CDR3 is TGTGCCAGCAGCTTAGGACACGGGGGGAGGGCGGTAGATACGCAGTATTTT.

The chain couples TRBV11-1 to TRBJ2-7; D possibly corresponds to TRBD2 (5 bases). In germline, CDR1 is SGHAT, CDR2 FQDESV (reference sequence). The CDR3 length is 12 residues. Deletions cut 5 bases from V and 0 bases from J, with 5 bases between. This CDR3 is CASSTSSYEQYF. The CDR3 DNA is TGTGCCAGCAGCACTAGCTCCTACGAGCAGTACTTC.

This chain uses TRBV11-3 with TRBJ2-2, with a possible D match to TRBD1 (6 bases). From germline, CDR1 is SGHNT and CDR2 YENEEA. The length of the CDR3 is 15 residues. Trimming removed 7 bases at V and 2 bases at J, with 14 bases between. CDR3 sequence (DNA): TGTGCCAGCAACCGGGCCAGGGGAAACACCGGGGAGCTGTTTTTT. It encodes CASNRARGNTGELFF.

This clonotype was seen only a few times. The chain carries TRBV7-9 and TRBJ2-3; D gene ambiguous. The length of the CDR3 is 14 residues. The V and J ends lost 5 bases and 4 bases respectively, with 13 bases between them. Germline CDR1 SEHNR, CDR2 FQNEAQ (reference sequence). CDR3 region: CASSQAIDPDTQYF. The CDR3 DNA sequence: TGTGCCAGCAGCCAGGCCATTGATCCAGATACGCAGTATTTT. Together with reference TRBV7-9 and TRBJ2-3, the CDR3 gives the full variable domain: DTGVSQNPRHKITKRGQNVTFRCDPISEHNRLYWYRQTLGQGPEFLTYFQNEAQLEKSRLLSDRFSAERPKGSFSTLEIQRTEQGDSAMYLCASSQAIDPDTQYFGPGTRLTVL.

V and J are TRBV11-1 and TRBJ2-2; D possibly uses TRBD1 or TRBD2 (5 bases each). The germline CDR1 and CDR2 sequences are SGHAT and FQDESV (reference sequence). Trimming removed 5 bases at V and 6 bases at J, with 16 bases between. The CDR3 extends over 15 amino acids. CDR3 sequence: CASSQHRRGPGELFF. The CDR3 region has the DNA TGTGCCAGCAGCCAACACCGACGGGGCCCCGGGGAGCTGTTTTTT.

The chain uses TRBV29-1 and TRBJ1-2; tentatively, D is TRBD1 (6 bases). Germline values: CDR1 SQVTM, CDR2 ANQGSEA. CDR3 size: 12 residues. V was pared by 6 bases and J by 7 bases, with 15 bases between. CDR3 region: CSVGRTDSGYTF. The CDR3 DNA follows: TGCAGCGTAGGTCGGACAGATAGTGGCTACACCTTC. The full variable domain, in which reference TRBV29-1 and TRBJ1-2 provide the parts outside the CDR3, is SAVISQKPSRDICQRGTSLTIQCQVDSQVTMMFWYRQQPGQSLTLIATANQGSEATYESGFVIDKFPISRPNLTFSTLTVSNMSPEDSSIYLCSVGRTDSGYTFGSGTRLTVV.

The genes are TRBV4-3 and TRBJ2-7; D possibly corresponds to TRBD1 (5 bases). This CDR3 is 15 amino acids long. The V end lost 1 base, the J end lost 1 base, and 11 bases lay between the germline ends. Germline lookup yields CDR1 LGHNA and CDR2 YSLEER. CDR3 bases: TGCGCCAGCAGCCAAGCAAGTGACAGTTCCTACGAGCAGTACTTC. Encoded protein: CASSQASDSSYEQYF.

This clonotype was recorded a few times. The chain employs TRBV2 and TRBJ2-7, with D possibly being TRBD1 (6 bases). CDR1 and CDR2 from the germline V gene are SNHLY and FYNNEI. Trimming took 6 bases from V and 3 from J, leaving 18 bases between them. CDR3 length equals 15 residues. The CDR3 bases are TGTGCCAGCAGGGAGCCAGAGGGGGTCAGCTACGAGCAGTACTTC. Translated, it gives CASREPEGVSYEQYF.

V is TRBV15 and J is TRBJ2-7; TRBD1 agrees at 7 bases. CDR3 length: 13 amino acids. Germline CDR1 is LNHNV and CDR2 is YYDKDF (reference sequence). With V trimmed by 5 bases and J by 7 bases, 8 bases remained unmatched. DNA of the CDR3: TGTGCCACCAGCTGGTCACAGGGGTTTGAGCAGTACTTC. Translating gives CATSWSQGFEQYF.

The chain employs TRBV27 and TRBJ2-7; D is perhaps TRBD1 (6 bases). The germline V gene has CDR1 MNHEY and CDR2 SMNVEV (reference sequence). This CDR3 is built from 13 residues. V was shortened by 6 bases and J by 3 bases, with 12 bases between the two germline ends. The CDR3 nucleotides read TGTGCCAGCAGCCCCGGACAGTACTACGAGCAGTACTTC. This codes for CASSPGQYYEQYF.

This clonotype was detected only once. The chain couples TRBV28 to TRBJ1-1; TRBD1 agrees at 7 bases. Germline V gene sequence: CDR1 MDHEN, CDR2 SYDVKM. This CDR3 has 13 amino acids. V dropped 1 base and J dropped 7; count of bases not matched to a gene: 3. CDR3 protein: CASSLSGTVEAFF. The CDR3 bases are TGTGCCAGCAGTTTATCTGGGACAGTTGAAGCTTTCTTT. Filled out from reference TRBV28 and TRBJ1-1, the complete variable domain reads DVKVTQSSRYLVKRTGEKVFLECVQDMDHENMFWYRQDPGLGLRLIYFSYDVKMKEKGDIPEGYSVSREKKERFSLILESASTNQTSMYLCASSLSGTVEAFFGQGTRLTVV.

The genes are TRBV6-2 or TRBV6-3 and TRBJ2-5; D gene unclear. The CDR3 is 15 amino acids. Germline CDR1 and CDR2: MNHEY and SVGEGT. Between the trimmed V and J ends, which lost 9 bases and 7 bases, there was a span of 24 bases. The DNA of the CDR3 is TGTGCCAGTCAATCAGCCTTCCATGAACCGGGGACCCAGTACTTC. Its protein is CASQSAFHEPGTQYF.

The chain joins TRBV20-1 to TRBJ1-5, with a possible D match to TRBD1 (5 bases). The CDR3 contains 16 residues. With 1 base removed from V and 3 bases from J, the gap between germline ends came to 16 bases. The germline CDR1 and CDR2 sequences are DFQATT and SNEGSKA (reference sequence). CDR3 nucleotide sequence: TGCAGTGCTAGAGCTCCAGGGTTATTAGACAATCAGCCCCAGCATTTT. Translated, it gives CSARAPGLLDNQPQHF.

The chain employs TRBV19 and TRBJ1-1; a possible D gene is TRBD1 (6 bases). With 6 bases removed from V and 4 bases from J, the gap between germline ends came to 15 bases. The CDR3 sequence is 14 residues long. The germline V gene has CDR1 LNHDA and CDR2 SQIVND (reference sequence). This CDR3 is CASRTTGGGTEAFF. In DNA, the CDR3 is TGTGCCAGTAGGACCACGGGGGGCGGCACTGAAGCTTTCTTT.

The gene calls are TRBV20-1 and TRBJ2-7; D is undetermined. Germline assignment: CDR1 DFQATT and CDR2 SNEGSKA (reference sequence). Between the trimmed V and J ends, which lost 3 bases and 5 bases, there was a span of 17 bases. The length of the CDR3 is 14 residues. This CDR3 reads CSASLSPSGHEQYF. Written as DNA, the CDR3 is TGCAGTGCTAGTCTCTCGCCTTCTGGGCACGAGCAGTACTTC.

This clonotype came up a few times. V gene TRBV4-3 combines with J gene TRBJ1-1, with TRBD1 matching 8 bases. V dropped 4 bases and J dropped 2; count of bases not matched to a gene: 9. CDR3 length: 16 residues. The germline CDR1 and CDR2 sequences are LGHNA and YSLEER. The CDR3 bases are TGCGCCAGCAGCCCAGACACCGGGACAGGTAACACTGAAGCTTTCTTT. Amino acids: CASSPDTGTGNTEAFF.

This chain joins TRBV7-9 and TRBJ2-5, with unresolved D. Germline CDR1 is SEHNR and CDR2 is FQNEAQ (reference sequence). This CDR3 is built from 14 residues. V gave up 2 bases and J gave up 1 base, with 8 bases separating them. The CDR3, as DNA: TGTGCCAGCAGCTTACAGGAGATCCAAGAGACCCAGTACTTC. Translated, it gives CASSLQEIQETQYF.

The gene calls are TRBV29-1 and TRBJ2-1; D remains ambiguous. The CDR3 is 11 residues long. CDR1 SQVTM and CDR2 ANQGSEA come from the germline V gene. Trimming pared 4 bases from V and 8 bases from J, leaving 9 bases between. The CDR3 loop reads CSVGVGDEQFF. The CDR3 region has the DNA TGCAGCGTTGGGGTTGGGGATGAGCAGTTCTTC.

The CDR3 loop reads CASSFSSGYEQYF. The CDR3 nucleotides are TGTGCCAGCAGCTTTTCTAGCGGGTACGAGCAGTACTTC. The chain uses TRBV11-2 and TRBJ2-7; 8 nucleotides line up with TRBD2. Germline loops: CDR1 SGHAT, CDR2 FQNNGV. Trimming removed 3 bases from V and 4 bases from J; junction bases left unmatched: 2. CDR3 length: 13 residues.

The CDR3 region is CSAPDAVSYEQYF. CDR3 in DNA: TGCAGTGCTCCGGATGCCGTTTCCTACGAGCAGTACTTC. This chain joins TRBV20-1 and TRBJ2-7; D is unresolved. The germline V and J ends were trimmed by 5 bases and 1 base, with 12 bases remaining between them. The V gene's germline CDR1 is DFQATT and CDR2 SNEGSKA (reference sequence). The CDR3 spans 13 residues.

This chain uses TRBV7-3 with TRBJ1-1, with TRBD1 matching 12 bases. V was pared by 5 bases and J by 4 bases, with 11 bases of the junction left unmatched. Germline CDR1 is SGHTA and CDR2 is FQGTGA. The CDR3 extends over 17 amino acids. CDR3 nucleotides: TGTGCCAGCAGCCGAGGGACAGGGGGCGCTTTGGGCACTGAAGCTTTCTTT. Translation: CASSRGTGGALGTEAFF.

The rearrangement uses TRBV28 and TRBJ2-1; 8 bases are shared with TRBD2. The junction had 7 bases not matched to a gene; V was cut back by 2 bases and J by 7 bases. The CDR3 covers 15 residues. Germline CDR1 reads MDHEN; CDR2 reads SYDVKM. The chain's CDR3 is CASSLPAGVRNEQFF. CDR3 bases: TGTGCCAGCAGTTTACCAGCGGGAGTCAGGAATGAGCAGTTCTTC.

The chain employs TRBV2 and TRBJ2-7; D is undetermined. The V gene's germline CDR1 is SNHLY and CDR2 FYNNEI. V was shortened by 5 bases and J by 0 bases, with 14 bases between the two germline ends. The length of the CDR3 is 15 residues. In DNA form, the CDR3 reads TGTGCCAGCAGTACCCAGCCATCTCCCTCCTACGAGCAGTACTTC. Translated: CASSTQPSPSYEQYF. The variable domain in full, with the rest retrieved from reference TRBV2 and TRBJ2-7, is EPEVTQTPSHQVTQMGQEVILRCVPISNHLYFYWYRQILGQKVEFLVSFYNNEISEKSEIFDDQFSVERPDGSNFTLKIRSTKLEDSAMYFCASSTQPSPSYEQYFGPGTRLTVT.

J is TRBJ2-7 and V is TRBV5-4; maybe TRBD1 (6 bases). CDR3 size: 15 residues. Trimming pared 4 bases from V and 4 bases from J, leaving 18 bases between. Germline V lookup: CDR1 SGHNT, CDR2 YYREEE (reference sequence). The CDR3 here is CASSTWQGTFYEQYF. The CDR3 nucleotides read TGTGCCAGCAGCACGTGGCAGGGGACCTTTTACGAGCAGTACTTC.

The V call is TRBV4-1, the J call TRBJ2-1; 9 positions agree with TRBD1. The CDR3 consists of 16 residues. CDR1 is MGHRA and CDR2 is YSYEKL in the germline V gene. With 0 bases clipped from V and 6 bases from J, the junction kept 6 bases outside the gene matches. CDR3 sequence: CASSQEGQGPVNEQFF. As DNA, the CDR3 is TGCGCCAGCAGCCAAGAGGGACAGGGCCCGGTCAATGAGCAGTTCTTC.